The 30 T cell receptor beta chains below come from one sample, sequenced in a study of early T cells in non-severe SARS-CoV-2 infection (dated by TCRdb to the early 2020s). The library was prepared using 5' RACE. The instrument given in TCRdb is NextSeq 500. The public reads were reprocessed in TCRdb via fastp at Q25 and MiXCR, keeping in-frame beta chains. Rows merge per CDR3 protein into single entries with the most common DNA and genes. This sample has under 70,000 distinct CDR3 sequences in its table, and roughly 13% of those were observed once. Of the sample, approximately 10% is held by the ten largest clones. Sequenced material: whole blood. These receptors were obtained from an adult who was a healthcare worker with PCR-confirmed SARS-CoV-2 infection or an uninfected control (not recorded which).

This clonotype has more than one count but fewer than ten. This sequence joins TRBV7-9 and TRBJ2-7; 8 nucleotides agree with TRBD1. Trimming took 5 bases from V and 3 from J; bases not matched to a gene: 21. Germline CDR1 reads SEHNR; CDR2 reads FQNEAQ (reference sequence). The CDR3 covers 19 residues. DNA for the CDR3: TGTGCCAGCAGCCCTCGGCTCGGGACAGGAGGCCTCACAAGCTACGAGCAGTACTTC. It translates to CASSPRLGTGGLTSYEQYF. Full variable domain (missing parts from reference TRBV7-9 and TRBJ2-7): DTGVSQNPRHKITKRGQNVTFRCDPISEHNRLYWYRQTLGQGPEFLTYFQNEAQLEKSRLLSDRFSAERPKGSFSTLEIQRTEQGDSAMYLCASSPRLGTGGLTSYEQYFGPGTRLTVT.

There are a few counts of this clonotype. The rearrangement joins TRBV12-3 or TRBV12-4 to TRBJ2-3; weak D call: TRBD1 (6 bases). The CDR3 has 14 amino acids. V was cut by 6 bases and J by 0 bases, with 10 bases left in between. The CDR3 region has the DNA TGTGCCAGCAGCGACAGGTGGAGCACAGATACGCAGTATTTT. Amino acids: CASSDRWSTDTQYF.

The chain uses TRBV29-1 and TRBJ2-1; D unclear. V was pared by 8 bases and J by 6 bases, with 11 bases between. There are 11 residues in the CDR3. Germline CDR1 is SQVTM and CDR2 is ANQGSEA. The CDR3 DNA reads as TGCAGCTCGAACCCGTCCAATGAGCAGTTCTTC. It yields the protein CSSNPSNEQFF.

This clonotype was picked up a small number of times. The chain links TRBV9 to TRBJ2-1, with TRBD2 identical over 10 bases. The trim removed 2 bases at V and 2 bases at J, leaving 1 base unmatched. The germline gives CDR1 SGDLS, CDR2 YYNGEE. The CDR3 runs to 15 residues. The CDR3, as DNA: TGTGCCAGCAGCGTTCTAGCGGGGGCCTACAATGAGCAGTTCTTC. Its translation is CASSVLAGAYNEQFF.

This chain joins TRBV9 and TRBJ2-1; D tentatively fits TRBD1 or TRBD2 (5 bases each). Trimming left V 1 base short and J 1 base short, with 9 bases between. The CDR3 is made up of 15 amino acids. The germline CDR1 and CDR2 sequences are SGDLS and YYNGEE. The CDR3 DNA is TGTGCCAGCAGCGTAAGAGGGGCGTCCTACAATGAGCAGTTCTTC. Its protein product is CASSVRGASYNEQFF.

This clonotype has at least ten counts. Here the CDR3 reads CASLKPGLAETDTQYF. The CDR3 DNA is TGTGCCAGCCTGAAACCGGGACTAGCGGAGACAGATACGCAGTATTTT. The chain has TRBV6-1 and TRBJ2-3; 11 bases match TRBD2. CDR3 length equals 16 residues. V lost 8 bases, J lost 3 bases, and 10 bases stayed unmatched. Germline lookup yields CDR1 MNHNS and CDR2 SASEGT.

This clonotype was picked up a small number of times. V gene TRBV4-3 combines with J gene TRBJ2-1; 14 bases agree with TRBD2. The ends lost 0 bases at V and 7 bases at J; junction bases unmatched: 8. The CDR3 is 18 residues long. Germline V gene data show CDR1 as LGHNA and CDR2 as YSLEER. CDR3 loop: CASSQDPPGLAGENEQFF. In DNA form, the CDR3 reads TGCGCCAGCAGCCAAGATCCACCGGGACTAGCGGGAGAGAATGAGCAGTTCTTC.

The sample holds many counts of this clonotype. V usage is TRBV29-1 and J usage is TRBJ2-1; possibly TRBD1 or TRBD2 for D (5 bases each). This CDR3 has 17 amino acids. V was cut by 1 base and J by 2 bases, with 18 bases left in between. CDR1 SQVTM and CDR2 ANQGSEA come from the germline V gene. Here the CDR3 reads CSVEVAGRAHPYNEQFF. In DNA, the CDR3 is TGCAGCGTTGAAGTTGCAGGGCGGGCCCACCCCTACAATGAGCAGTTCTTC.

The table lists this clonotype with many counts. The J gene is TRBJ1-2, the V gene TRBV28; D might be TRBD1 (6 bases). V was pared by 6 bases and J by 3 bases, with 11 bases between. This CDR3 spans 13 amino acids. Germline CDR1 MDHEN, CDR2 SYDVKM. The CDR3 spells CASRTGSYYGYTF. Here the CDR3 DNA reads TGTGCCAGCAGGACAGGCAGTTACTATGGCTACACCTTC.

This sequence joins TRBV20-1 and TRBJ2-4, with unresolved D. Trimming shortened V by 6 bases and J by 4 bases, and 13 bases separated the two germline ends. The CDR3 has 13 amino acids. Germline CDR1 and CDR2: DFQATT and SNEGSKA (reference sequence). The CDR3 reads CSATTNAKNIQYF. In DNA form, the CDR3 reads TGCAGTGCAACGACAAACGCTAAAAACATTCAGTACTTC.

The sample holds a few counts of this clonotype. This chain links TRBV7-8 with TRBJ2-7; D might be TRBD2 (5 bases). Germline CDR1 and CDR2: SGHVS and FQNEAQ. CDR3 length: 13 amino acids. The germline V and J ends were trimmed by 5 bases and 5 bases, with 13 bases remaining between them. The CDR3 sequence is CASSPPRGDEQYF. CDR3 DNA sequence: TGTGCCAGCAGCCCCCCCCGGGGAGACGAGCAGTACTTC.

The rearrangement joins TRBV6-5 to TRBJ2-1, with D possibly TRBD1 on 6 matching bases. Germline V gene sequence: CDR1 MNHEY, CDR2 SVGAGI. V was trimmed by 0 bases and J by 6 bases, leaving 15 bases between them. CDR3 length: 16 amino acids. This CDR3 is CASSYSINRVGNEQFF. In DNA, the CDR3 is TGTGCCAGCAGTTACTCGATTAACAGGGTTGGCAATGAGCAGTTCTTC.

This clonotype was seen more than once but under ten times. This chain's CDR3 is CASRQGFYEQYF. The CDR3 DNA reads TGTGCCAGCAGACAAGGGTTCTACGAGCAGTACTTC. The V gene is TRBV28, the J gene TRBJ2-7; D is ambiguous. The CDR3 contains 12 residues. CDR1 and CDR2 from the germline V gene are MDHEN and SYDVKM. V was shortened by 6 bases and J by 3 bases, with 9 bases between the two germline ends. The full variable domain, with the rest looked up from reference TRBV28 and TRBJ2-7, is DVKVTQSSRYLVKRTGEKVFLECVQDMDHENMFWYRQDPGLGLRLIYFSYDVKMKEKGDIPEGYSVSREKKERFSLILESASTNQTSMYLCASRQGFYEQYFGPGTRLTVT.

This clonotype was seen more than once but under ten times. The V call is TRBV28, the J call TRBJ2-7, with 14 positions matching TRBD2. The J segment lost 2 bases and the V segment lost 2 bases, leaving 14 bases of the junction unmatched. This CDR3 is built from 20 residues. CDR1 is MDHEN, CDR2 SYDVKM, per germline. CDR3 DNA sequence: TGTGCCAGCAGTTTAGCCCGACTCTGGACTAGCGGGAGGAGGGCCTACGAGCAGTACTTC. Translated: CASSLARLWTSGRRAYEQYF.

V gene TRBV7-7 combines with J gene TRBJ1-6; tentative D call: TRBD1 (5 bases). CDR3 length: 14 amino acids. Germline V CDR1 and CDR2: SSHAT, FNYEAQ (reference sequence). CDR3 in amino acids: CVSSSGGAGSPLHF. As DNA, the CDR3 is TGTGTTAGCAGCTCCGGGGGAGCAGGGTCACCCCTCCACTTT.

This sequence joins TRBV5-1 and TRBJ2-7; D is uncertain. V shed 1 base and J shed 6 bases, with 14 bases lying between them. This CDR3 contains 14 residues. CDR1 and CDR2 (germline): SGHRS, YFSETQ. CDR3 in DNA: TGCGCCAGCAGCTTGAGTGGGCCCCAAGGCGAGCAGTACTTC. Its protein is CASSLSGPQGEQYF.

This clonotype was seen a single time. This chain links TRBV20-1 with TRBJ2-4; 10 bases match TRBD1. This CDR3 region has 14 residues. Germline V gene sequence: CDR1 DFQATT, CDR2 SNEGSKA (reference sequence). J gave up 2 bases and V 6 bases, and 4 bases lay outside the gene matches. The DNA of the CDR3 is TGCAGTGCCGGACAGGGGGGACCCAAAAACATTCAGTACTTC. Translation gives CSAGQGGPKNIQYF.

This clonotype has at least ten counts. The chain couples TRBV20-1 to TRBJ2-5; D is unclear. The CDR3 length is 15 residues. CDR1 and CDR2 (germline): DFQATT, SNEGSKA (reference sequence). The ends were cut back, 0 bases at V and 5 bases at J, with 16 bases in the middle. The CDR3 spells CSARDSSRFWETQYF. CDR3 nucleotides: TGCAGTGCTAGAGATTCTAGTAGATTTTGGGAGACCCAGTACTTC.

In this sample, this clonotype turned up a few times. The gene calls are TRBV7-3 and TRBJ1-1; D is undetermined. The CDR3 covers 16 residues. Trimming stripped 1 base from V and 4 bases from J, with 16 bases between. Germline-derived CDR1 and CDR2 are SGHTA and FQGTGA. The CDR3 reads CASSLKGGPGVTEAFF. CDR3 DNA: TGTGCCAGCAGCTTAAAGGGAGGGCCCGGCGTCACTGAAGCTTTCTTT.

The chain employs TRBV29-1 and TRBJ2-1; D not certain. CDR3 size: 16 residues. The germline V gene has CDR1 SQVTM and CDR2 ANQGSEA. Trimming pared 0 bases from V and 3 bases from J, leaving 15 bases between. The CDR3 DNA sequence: TGCAGCGTTGAAGATCATCAGGCGAGCTTCTACAATGAGCAGTTCTTC. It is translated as CSVEDHQASFYNEQFF.

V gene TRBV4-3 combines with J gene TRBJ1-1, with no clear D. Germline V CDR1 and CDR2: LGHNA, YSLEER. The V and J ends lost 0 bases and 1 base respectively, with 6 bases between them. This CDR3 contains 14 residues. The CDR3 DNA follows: TGCGCCAGCAGCCAAGAACTCAGGAACACTGAAGCTTTCTTT. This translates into CASSQELRNTEAFF.

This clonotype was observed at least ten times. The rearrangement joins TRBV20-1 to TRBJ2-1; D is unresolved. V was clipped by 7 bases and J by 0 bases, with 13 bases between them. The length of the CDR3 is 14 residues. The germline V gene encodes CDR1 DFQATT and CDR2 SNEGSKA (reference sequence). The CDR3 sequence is CSVWAESSYNEQFF. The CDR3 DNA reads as TGCAGTGTTTGGGCGGAGAGCTCCTACAATGAGCAGTTCTTC.

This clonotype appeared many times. CDR3 in DNA: TGCGCCAGCAGCTTGACTGGATCCGACTCCTACGAGCAGTACTTC. It codes for CASSLTGSDSYEQYF. The rearrangement uses TRBV5-1 and TRBJ2-7; D is unresolved. Germline loops: CDR1 SGHRS, CDR2 YFSETQ. Trimming removed 1 base from V and 0 bases from J, with 11 bases in between. CDR3 length: 15 residues.

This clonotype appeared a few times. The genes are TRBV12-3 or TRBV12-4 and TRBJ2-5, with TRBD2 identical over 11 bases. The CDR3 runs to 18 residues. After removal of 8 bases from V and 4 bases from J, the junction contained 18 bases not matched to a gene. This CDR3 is CASSLGDRALAGGETQYF. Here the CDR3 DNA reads TGTGCCAGCTCCCTCGGGGACAGGGCGCTAGCGGGAGGAGAGACCCAGTACTTC.

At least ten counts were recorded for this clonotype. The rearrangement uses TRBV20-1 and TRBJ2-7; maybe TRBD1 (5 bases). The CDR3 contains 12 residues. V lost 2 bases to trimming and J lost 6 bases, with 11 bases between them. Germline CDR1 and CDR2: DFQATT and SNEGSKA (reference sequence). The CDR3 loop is CSARPDSPEQYF. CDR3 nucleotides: TGCAGTGCTAGACCCGACAGTCCCGAGCAGTACTTC.

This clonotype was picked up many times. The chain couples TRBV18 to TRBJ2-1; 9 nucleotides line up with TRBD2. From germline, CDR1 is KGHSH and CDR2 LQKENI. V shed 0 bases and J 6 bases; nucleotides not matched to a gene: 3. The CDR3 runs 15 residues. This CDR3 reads CASSPPRGGGNEQFF. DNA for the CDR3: TGTGCCAGCTCACCACCGCGGGGGGGAGGCAATGAGCAGTTCTTC.

The CDR3 nucleotides are TGTGCCAGCAGCCCGAGACTAGCGGGAGAAGAGACCCAGTACTTC. Translating gives CASSPRLAGEETQYF. The V gene is TRBV5-4, the J gene TRBJ2-5; 12 bases are shared with TRBD2. J lost 3 bases, V lost 4 bases, and 4 bases had no gene match. CDR1 and CDR2 from the germline V gene are SGHNT and YYREEE (reference sequence). This CDR3 is 15 amino acids long.

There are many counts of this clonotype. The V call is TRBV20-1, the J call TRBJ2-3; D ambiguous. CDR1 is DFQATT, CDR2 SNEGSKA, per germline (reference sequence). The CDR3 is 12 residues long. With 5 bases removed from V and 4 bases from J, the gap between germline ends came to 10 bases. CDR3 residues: CSAPVAADTQYF. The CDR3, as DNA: TGCAGTGCTCCTGTCGCGGCAGATACGCAGTATTTT.

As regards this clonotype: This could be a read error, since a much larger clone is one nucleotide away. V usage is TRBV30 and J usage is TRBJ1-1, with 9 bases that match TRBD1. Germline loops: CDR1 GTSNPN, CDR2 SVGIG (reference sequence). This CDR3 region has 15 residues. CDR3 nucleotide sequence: TGTGCCCGGAGATTGGGACAGGGAAGGTTCGCTGAAGCTTTCTTT. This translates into CARRLGQGRFAEAFF. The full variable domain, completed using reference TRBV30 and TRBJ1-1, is SQTIHQWPATLVQPVGSPLSLECTVEGTSNPNLYWYRQAAGRGLQLLFYSVGIGQISSEVPQNLSASRPQDRQFILSSKKLLLSDSGFYLCARRLGQGRFAEAFFGQGTRLTVV.

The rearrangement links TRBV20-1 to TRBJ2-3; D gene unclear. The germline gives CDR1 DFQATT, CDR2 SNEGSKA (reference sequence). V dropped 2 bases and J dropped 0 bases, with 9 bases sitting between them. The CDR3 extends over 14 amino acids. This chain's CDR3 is CSARSYSSTDTQYF. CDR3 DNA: TGCAGTGCTAGAAGCTATTCTAGCACAGATACGCAGTATTTT.